Included here is one TCR beta chain sequence, with context. The data were obtained in a study of blood T cell repertoires in COVID-19. Study as a whole: Samples of COVID-19 (acute and convalescent) were obtained from the United States, Italy and Spain. Sample material is recorded as cDNA or gDNA derived from T cells, B-cell-depleted T cells, or PBMCs.

Per the original methods: From reference gene primer amplification, estimates of nucleated cell counts were derived. Data came from immunoSEQ multiplex PCR; TCRdb stores just in-frame clones and leaves some out. D and trimming come from the DNA, and the V and J calls and clone size come from that table. In the table there are 90,000 to 120,000 clones, around 92% of which are singletons. Sequenced: peripheral blood. The receptor was isolated from a man aged 35-49 years with active or convalescent COVID-19.

The CDR3 region has the DNA TGTGCCAGTAGTGAACAACCGGGACAGGGGAACACCGGGGAGCTGTTTTTT. This encodes CASSEQPGQGNTGELFF. The chain combines TRBV19 with TRBJ2-2, with 9 bases aligning to TRBD1. Germline assignment: CDR1 LNHDA and CDR2 SQIVND (reference sequence). Losses at the gene ends were 5 bases for V and 1 base for J; bases not matched to a gene: 8. The CDR3 runs to 17 residues.